This entry lists 21 T cell receptor beta chains sequenced from one sample in a study of blood T cell repertoires in COVID-19. The repertoire was sequenced with immunoSEQ multiplex PCR; TCRdb's copy has only in-frame clones and lacks some. Among 45,000 to 60,000 clones listed, roughly 90% were seen once. The sequenced sample consisted of peripheral blood. All receptors derive from a man over 45 with acute or convalescent COVID-19.

The chain combines TRBV27 with TRBJ2-2; TRBD2 agrees at 7 bases. Germline CDR1 MNHEY, CDR2 SMNVEV (reference sequence). V trimming: 4 bases; J trimming: 4 bases; junction bases outside the gene matches: 3. CDR3 length: 14 amino acids. CDR3 sequence: CASSSRTSTGELFF. In DNA form, the CDR3 reads TGTGCCAGCAGTTCCCGGACTAGCACCGGGGAGCTGTTTTTT.

This chain joins TRBV12-5 and TRBJ2-4; 7 nucleotides align to TRBD2. The CDR3 has 18 amino acids. The trim removed 6 bases at V and 3 bases at J, leaving 17 bases unmatched. Looked up from germline, CDR1 is LGHNT and CDR2 is FRNRAP. The CDR3 nucleotides are TGTGCTAGTGGCTGGTCCCGGGCGGGGGAAGAGGGCAAAAACATTCAGTACTTC. This translates into CASGWSRAGEEGKNIQYF.

In its sample, this clone was seen a few times. The chain recombines TRBV14 with TRBJ2-7; D unclear. V lost 1 base and J 9 bases, leaving 10 bases between the germline ends. The length of the CDR3 is 12 residues. CDR1 SGHDN and CDR2 FVKESK come from the germline V gene. The CDR3 protein is CASSQGAAGQYF. The CDR3 DNA follows: TGTGCCAGCAGCCAAGGAGCCGCTGGGCAGTACTTC.

The sample holds one count of this clone. This rearrangement joins TRBV2 to TRBJ2-5; 11 bases match TRBD2. Germline V gene data show CDR1 as SNHLY and CDR2 as FYNNEI. The length of the CDR3 is 15 residues. V shed 6 bases and J 4 bases; nucleotides not matched to a gene: 7. CDR3 region: CASSRSGREGETQYF. The CDR3 coding sequence is TGTGCCAGCAGCCGTAGCGGGAGGGAGGGAGAGACCCAGTACTTC.

The chain has TRBV27 and TRBJ2-1; TRBD2 matches at 13 bases. The J segment lost 10 bases and the V segment lost 8 bases, leaving 5 bases of the junction unmatched. The CDR3 totals 13 residues. Germline-derived CDR1 and CDR2 are MNHEY and SMNVEV (reference sequence). The chain's CDR3 is CASGGTSGMEQFF. The CDR3 coding sequence is TGTGCCAGCGGAGGGACTAGCGGGATGGAGCAGTTCTTC.

The chain is built from TRBV11-2 and TRBJ1-5, with D possibly TRBD1 on 6 matching bases. Trimming removed 0 bases from V and 3 bases from J, with 9 bases in between. The length of the CDR3 is 15 residues. Germline CDR1 is SGHAT and CDR2 is FQNNGV. This CDR3 is CASSLDQGLNQPQHF. As DNA, the CDR3 is TGTGCCAGCAGCTTAGACCAGGGGCTCAATCAGCCCCAGCATTTT.

This chain connects TRBV5-5 to TRBJ1-5; D is unclear. CDR1 and CDR2 (germline): SGHKS, YYEKEE (reference sequence). Between the trimmed V and J ends, which lost 3 bases and 6 bases, there was a span of 10 bases. The CDR3 contains 13 residues. The CDR3 here is CASSSEGFQPQHF. CDR3 bases: TGTGCCAGCAGCTCAGAGGGATTTCAGCCCCAGCATTTT.

This chain uses TRBV9 with TRBJ1-2; no clear D gene. CDR1 and CDR2 (germline): SGDLS, YYNGEE. The ends were cut back, 0 bases at V and 7 bases at J, with 10 bases in the middle. The CDR3 runs 13 residues. The CDR3 protein is CASSVGTPFGYTF. The CDR3 coding sequence is TGTGCCAGCAGCGTAGGTACTCCTTTTGGCTACACCTTC. Variable domain in full (rest from reference TRBV9 and TRBJ1-2): DSGVTQTPKHLITATGQRVTLRCSPRSGDLSVYWYQQSLDQGLQFLIQYYNGEERAKGNILERFSAQQFPDLHSELNLSSLELGDSALYFCASSVGTPFGYTFGSGTRLTVV.

The chain employs TRBV12-5 and TRBJ2-5; 8 bases are shared with TRBD1. This CDR3 has 16 amino acids. V lost 3 bases and J lost 2; bases outside the gene matches: 8. CDR1 and CDR2 from the germline V gene are LGHNT and FRNRAP. CDR3 region: CASGFASRGPQETQYF. CDR3 nucleotides: TGTGCTAGTGGTTTCGCATCCAGGGGGCCTCAAGAGACCCAGTACTTC.

The chain is built from TRBV4-1 and TRBJ2-7, with 10 nucleotides matching TRBD1. The junction had 8 bases not matched to a gene; V was cut back by 0 bases and J by 0 bases. Germline V gives CDR1 MGHRA, CDR2 YSYEKL. The CDR3 is made up of 18 amino acids. The CDR3, as DNA: TGCGCCAGCAGCCAAGATCGGGGACAGGGGCCTTCCTCCTACGAGCAGTACTTC. This translates into CASSQDRGQGPSSYEQYF.

This clone is a singleton in its sample. The chain carries TRBV19 and TRBJ1-2, with 8 bases aligning to TRBD1. CDR1 LNHDA and CDR2 SQIVND come from the germline V gene (reference sequence). The V and J ends lost 1 base and 8 bases, in that order; junction bases with no gene match: 6. CDR3 size: 14 residues. The CDR3 nucleotides read TGTGCCAGTAGTATAGCCGCAGGGGGCCGGGGCTACACCTTC. It specifies CASSIAAGGRGYTF.

This clone appeared once. V usage is TRBV27 and J usage is TRBJ1-4; D is unresolved. Germline values: CDR1 MNHEY, CDR2 SMNVEV (reference sequence). Trimming removed 3 bases from V and 8 bases from J, with 13 bases in between. The length of the CDR3 is 14 residues. This CDR3 reads CASSFSRPGEKLFF. Written as DNA, the CDR3 is TGTGCCAGCAGTTTCTCAAGACCGGGGGAAAAACTGTTTTTT.

The DNA for the CDR3 is TGTGCCAGCAGCTGGCGACAGGGGGCCGCTGGCTACACCTTC. Protein sequence: CASSWRQGAAGYTF. The V call is TRBV5-5, the J call TRBJ1-2; 10 bases fit TRBD1. With V trimmed by 3 bases and J by 7 bases, 6 bases remained unmatched. This CDR3 has 14 residues. Looked up from germline, CDR1 is SGHKS and CDR2 is YYEKEE (reference sequence).

The chain combines TRBV19 with TRBJ1-4, with D perhaps matching TRBD1 (5 bases). Germline V lookup: CDR1 LNHDA, CDR2 SQIVND (reference sequence). This CDR3 has 16 amino acids. Trimming took off 1 base at V and 3 bases at J, with 12 bases between the two ends. As DNA, the CDR3 is TGTGCCAGTAGTATAGGGGGCAGCCGATCTAATGAAAAACTGTTTTTT. Its protein is CASSIGGSRSNEKLFF.

The rearrangement links TRBV19 to TRBJ1-1; tentatively, D is TRBD1 (5 bases). Deletions cut 1 base from V and 4 bases from J, with 10 bases between. The CDR3 contains 14 residues. Germline V gives CDR1 LNHDA, CDR2 SQIVND (reference sequence). CDR3 residues: CASSIAREGTEAFF. The CDR3 DNA is TGTGCCAGTAGTATAGCCAGGGAAGGCACTGAAGCTTTCTTT.

This sequence joins TRBV29-1 and TRBJ1-2; 9 positions match TRBD1. The junction had 4 bases not matched to a gene; V was cut back by 6 bases and J by 2 bases. Germline values: CDR1 SQVTM, CDR2 ANQGSEA. The CDR3 extends over 13 amino acids. For the CDR3, the DNA is TGCAGCGTACCCGGGACAGGGAACTATGGCTACACCTTC. Protein sequence: CSVPGTGNYGYTF.

The V gene is TRBV7-2, the J gene TRBJ2-7; 7 bases map to TRBD2. The ends lost 1 base at V and 2 bases at J; junction bases unmatched: 5. CDR3 length equals 15 residues. Germline lookup yields CDR1 SGHTA and CDR2 FQGNSA. The CDR3 is CASSLDGGFTYEQYF. In DNA form, the CDR3 reads TGTGCCAGCAGCTTAGACGGGGGGTTCACCTACGAGCAGTACTTC.

The chain employs TRBV29-1 and TRBJ1-2; 7 bases align to TRBD1. This CDR3 has 14 residues. The V and J ends lost 3 bases and 2 bases, in that order; junction bases with no gene match: 6. The germline CDR1 and CDR2 sequences are SQVTM and ANQGSEA. In nucleotides, the CDR3 is TGCAGCGTTGATGGCTTACAGGGGAACTATGGCTACACCTTC. Translation gives CSVDGLQGNYGYTF.

This chain joins TRBV29-1 and TRBJ1-3; D possibly corresponds to TRBD1 (6 bases). The CDR3 covers 14 residues. Trimming took off 6 bases at V and 0 bases at J, with 12 bases between the two ends. Per the germline V gene, CDR1 is SQVTM and CDR2 is ANQGSEA. CDR3 bases: TGCAGCGTAGGGGGGGCAAGCTCTGGAAACACCATATATTTT. Its protein product is CSVGGASSGNTIYF.

The DNA for the CDR3 is TGTGCCAGCAGACCCGGGACTACTCTAAATAGCGGGAGGTGGAGAGATACGCAGTATTTT. It encodes CASRPGTTLNSGRWRDTQYF. The rearrangement joins TRBV7-8 to TRBJ2-3; TRBD2 agrees at 10 bases. J was trimmed by 5 bases and V by 6 bases; bases with no gene match: 23. There are 20 residues in the CDR3. Germline values: CDR1 SGHVS, CDR2 FQNEAQ.

The chain has TRBV24-1 and TRBJ2-1; D gene unclear. Germline CDR1 is KGHDR and CDR2 is SFDVKD. The V end was cut by 0 bases, the J end by 9 bases, with 8 bases between. This CDR3 comprises 13 residues. The CDR3 region has the DNA TGTGCCACCAGTGATTTGAGACGAGGTGAGCAGTTCTTC. This translates into CATSDLRRGEQFF.